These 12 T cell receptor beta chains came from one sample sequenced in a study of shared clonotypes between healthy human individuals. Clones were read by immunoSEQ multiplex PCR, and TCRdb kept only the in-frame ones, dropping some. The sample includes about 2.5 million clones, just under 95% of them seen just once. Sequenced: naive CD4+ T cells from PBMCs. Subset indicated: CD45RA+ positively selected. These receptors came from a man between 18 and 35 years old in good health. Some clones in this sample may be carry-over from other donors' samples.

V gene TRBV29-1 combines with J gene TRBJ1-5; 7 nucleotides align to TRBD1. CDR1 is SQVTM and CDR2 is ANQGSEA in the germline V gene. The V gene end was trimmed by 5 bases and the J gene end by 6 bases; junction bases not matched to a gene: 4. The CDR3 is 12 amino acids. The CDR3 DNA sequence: TGCAGCGTTAGGACAGGCAGTCAGCCCCAGCATTTT. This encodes CSVRTGSQPQHF. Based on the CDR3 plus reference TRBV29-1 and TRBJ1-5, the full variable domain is SAVISQKPSRDICQRGTSLTIQCQVDSQVTMMFWYRQQPGQSLTLIATANQGSEATYESGFVIDKFPISRPNLTFSTLTVSNMSPEDSSIYLCSVRTGSQPQHFGDGTRLSIL.

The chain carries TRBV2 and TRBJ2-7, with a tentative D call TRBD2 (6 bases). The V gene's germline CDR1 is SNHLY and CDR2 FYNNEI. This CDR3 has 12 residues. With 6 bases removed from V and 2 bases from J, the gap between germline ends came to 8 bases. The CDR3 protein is CASRREAYEQYF. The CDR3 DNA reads TGTGCCAGCAGGCGGGAAGCCTACGAGCAGTACTTC.

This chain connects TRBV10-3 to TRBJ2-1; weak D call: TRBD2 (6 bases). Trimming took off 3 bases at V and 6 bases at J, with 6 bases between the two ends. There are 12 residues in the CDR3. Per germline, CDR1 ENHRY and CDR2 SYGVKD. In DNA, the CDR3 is TGTGCCATCAGTGACGGGGGCAATGAGCAGTTCTTC. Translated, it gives CAISDGGNEQFF.

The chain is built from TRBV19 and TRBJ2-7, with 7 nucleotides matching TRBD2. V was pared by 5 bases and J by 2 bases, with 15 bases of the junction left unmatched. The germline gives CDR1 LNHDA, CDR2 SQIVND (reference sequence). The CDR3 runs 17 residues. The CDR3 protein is CASSVLSGGSLTYEQYF. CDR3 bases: TGTGCCAGTAGTGTTTTATCGGGCGGGAGCCTCACCTACGAGCAGTACTTC.

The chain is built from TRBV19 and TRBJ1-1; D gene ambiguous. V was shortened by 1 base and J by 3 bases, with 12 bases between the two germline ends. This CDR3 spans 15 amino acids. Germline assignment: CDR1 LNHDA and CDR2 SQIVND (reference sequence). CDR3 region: CASSIGGSGYTEAFF. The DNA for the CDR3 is TGTGCCAGTAGTATAGGGGGTAGCGGCTACACTGAAGCTTTCTTT. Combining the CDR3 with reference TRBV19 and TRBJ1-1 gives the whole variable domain DGGITQSPKYLFRKEGQNVTLSCEQNLNHDAMYWYRQDPGQGLRLIYYSQIVNDFQKGDIAEGYSVSREKKESFPLTVTSAQKNPTAFYLCASSIGGSGYTEAFFGQGTRLTVV.

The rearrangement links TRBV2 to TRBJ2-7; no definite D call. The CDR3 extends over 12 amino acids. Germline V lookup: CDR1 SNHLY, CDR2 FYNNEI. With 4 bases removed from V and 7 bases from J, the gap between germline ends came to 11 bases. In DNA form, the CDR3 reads TGTGCCAGCAGTGGGGGATCTAGTGAGCAGTACTTC. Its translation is CASSGGSSEQYF.

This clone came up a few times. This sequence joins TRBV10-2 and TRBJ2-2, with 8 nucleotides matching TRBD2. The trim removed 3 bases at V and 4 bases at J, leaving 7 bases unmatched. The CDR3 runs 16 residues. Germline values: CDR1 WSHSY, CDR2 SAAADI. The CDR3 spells CASSDGSSGITGELFF. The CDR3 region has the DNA TGCGCCAGCAGTGACGGGAGTAGCGGGATCACCGGGGAGCTGTTTTTT.

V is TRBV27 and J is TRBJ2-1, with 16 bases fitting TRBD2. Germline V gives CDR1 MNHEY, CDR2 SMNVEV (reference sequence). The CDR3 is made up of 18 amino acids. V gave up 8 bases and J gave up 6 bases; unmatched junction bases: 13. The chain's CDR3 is CASGTGTSGRASSNEQFF. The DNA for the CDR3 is TGTGCCAGCGGGACCGGGACTAGCGGGAGGGCCAGTAGCAATGAGCAGTTCTTC.

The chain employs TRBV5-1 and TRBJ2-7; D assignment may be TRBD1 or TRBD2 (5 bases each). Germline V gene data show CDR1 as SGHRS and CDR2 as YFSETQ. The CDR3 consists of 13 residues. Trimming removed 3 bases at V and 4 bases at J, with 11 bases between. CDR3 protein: CASSWAGSYEQYF. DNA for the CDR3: TGCGCCAGCAGCTGGGCAGGGAGTTACGAGCAGTACTTC.

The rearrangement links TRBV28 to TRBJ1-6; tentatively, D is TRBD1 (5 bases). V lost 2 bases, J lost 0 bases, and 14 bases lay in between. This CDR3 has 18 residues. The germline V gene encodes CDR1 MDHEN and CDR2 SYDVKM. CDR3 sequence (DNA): TGTGCCAGCAGTTTAAGGCGGGGGGTGAGCTCCTATAATTCACCCCTCCACTTT. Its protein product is CASSLRRGVSSYNSPLHF.

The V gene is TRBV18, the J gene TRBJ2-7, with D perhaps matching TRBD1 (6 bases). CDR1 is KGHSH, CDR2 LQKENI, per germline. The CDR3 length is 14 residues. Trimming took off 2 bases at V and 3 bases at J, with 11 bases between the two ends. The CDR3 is CASSPSGHGYEQYF. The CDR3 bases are TGTGCCAGCTCACCATCGGGACACGGCTACGAGCAGTACTTC.

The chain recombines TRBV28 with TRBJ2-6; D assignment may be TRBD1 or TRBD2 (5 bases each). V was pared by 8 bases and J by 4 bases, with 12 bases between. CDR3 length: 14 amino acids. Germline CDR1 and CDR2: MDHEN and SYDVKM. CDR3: CASRTTGGANVLTF. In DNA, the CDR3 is TGTGCCAGCCGGACAACGGGAGGGGCCAACGTCCTGACTTTC. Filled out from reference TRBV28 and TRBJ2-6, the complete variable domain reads DVKVTQSSRYLVKRTGEKVFLECVQDMDHENMFWYRQDPGLGLRLIYFSYDVKMKEKGDIPEGYSVSREKKERFSLILESASTNQTSMYLCASRTTGGANVLTFGAGSRLTVL.